One and the same sample provided the 26 T cell receptor beta chains below, sequenced in a study of response to subunit inactivated influenza vaccine. Using its own MiXCR run on the RT-PCR reads, TCRdb lists one record per CDR3 protein. There are 160,000 or so distinct CDR3 sequences in the sample; roughly 10% occur only once, and 9.5% to 15% lies in the top ten. The starting material was non-naive T cells sorted from PBMCs, obtained about 40 days after vaccination. These receptors originate from a man in his fifties who received an inactivated influenza vaccine.

The chain couples TRBV7-2 to TRBJ1-1; D is unresolved. This CDR3 is built from 15 residues. The germline V and J ends were trimmed by 4 bases and 2 bases, with 14 bases remaining between them. The V gene's germline CDR1 is SGHTA and CDR2 FQGNSA. The CDR3 DNA is TGTGCCAGCAGCTATACCACCGGGTCCAACACTGAAGCTTTCTTT. This gives the protein CASSYTTGSNTEAFF.

V gene TRBV20-1 combines with J gene TRBJ2-7, with D possibly being TRBD2 (7 bases). In germline, CDR1 is DFQATT, CDR2 SNEGSKA (reference sequence). This CDR3 region has 12 residues. Trimming left V 7 bases short and J 5 bases short, with 15 bases between. The CDR3 loop reads CSGSGGPHEQYF. The CDR3 nucleotides are TGCAGTGGGTCGGGGGGCCCTCACGAGCAGTACTTC.

This chain connects TRBV12-3 or TRBV12-4 to TRBJ2-1; D gene ambiguous. CDR3 size: 11 residues. The V end lost 6 bases, the J end lost 9 bases, and 9 bases lay between the germline ends. The CDR3 loop is CASSRLGEQFF. CDR3 nucleotides: TGTGCCAGCAGCCGGCTAGGTGAGCAGTTCTTC.

The rearrangement links TRBV4-3 to TRBJ1-6, with TRBD1 as a possible D gene (5 bases). V lost 3 bases and J 4 bases, leaving 13 bases between the germline ends. The CDR3 is made up of 16 amino acids. The germline CDR1 and CDR2 sequences are LGHNA and YSLEER. CDR3 coding DNA: TGCGCCAGCAGCCATAGGACCGGGACTTATAATTCACCCCTCCACTTT. Translation gives CASSHRTGTYNSPLHF.

Only a few counts were recorded for this clonotype. V is TRBV24-1 and J is TRBJ2-1; 11 bases match TRBD1. The junction had 18 bases not matched to a gene; V was cut back by 7 bases and J by 2 bases. The CDR3 is 20 amino acids. CDR1 and CDR2 (germline): KGHDR, SFDVKD. The CDR3: CATSARTGGFWASPYNEQFF. CDR3 sequence (DNA): TGTGCCACCAGCGCCCGGACAGGGGGCTTCTGGGCTAGCCCCTACAATGAGCAGTTCTTC.

V usage is TRBV7-2 and J usage is TRBJ2-3; no firm D call. Trimming took 5 bases from V and 6 from J, leaving 24 bases between them. Germline V gene sequence: CDR1 SGHTA, CDR2 FQGNSA. CDR3 size: 17 residues. The CDR3 here is CASSPYLTHRVRDTQYF. Here the CDR3 DNA reads TGTGCCAGCAGCCCCTATCTGACTCACAGAGTTCGCGATACGCAGTATTTT.

This sequence joins TRBV5-6 and TRBJ2-1, with unresolved D. CDR3 length: 15 residues. V was trimmed by 4 bases and J by 0 bases, leaving 11 bases between them. The germline CDR1 and CDR2 sequences are SGHDT and YYEEEE. The CDR3 DNA reads as TGTGCCAGCAGCAGCGCCCCTAGCTCCTACAATGAGCAGTTCTTC. It codes for CASSSAPSSYNEQFF.

This clonotype was counted many times. This chain uses TRBV7-2 with TRBJ1-2; no firm D call. Deletions cut 5 bases from V and 8 bases from J, with 3 bases between. The CDR3 is 9 residues long. From germline, CDR1 is SGHTA and CDR2 FQGNSA. The CDR3: CASSGGYTF. CDR3 bases: TGTGCCAGCAGCGGGGGCTACACCTTC.

This clonotype was seen only a few times. The gene calls are TRBV3-1 and TRBJ2-5, with 10 nucleotides matching TRBD1. V shed 4 bases, J shed 5 bases, and the junction held 10 bases outside the gene matches. This CDR3 comprises 16 residues. In germline, CDR1 is LGHDT, CDR2 YNNKEL (reference sequence). The CDR3 reads CASSPSPGQGRETQYF. The CDR3 DNA follows: TGTGCCAGCAGCCCCAGTCCGGGACAGGGGAGGGAGACCCAGTACTTC.

The sample holds many counts of this clonotype. The chain employs TRBV12-3 or TRBV12-4 and TRBJ1-5; unclear D gene. The ends were cut back, 3 bases at V and 7 bases at J, with 7 bases in the middle. The CDR3 has 12 amino acids. CDR3 region: CASSLSLQPQHF. The CDR3 DNA reads TGTGCCAGCAGTTTGAGCCTGCAGCCCCAGCATTTT.

V is TRBV11-2 and J is TRBJ2-3, with D possibly being TRBD2 (5 bases). V was clipped by 5 bases and J by 3 bases, with 18 bases between them. The germline CDR1 and CDR2 sequences are SGHAT and FQNNGV. The CDR3 contains 16 residues. CDR3 DNA: TGTGCCAGCAGCCCAGCCACGGGGTATAGGACAGATACGCAGTATTTT. This sequence encodes CASSPATGYRTDTQYF.

The table lists this clonotype with many counts. The gene calls are TRBV11-2 and TRBJ1-5; the match to TRBD1 covers 7 bases. This CDR3 region has 15 residues. The junction had 7 bases not matched to a gene; V was cut back by 5 bases and J by 3 bases. Germline V gene sequence: CDR1 SGHAT, CDR2 FQNNGV. CDR3 nucleotides: TGTGCCAGCAGCCTAACAGGGGTCCCCAATCAGCCCCAGCATTTT. The encoded protein is CASSLTGVPNQPQHF.

The CDR3, as DNA: TGTGCCAGCAGCTCCAGACTAGCGGGAGGAGAGTACGAGCAGTACTTC. Translated: CASSSRLAGGEYEQYF. The genes are TRBV13 and TRBJ2-7, with 13 positions matching TRBD2. The CDR3 totals 16 residues. V shed 4 bases, J shed 4 bases, and the junction held 7 bases outside the gene matches. CDR1 is PRHDT and CDR2 is FYEKMQ in the germline V gene (reference sequence). Based on the CDR3 plus reference TRBV13 and TRBJ2-7, the full variable domain is AAGVIQSPRHLIKEKRETATLKCYPIPRHDTVYWYQQGPGQDPQFLISFYEKMQSDKGSIPDRFSAQQFSDYHSELNMSSLELGDSALYFCASSSRLAGGEYEQYFGPGTRLTVT.

This clonotype was counted at least ten times. The J gene is TRBJ1-6, the V gene TRBV2, with TRBD1 matching over 8 bases. V lost 2 bases and J lost 5; bases outside the gene matches: 5. Germline loops: CDR1 SNHLY, CDR2 FYNNEI. CDR3 length: 16 residues. The CDR3 protein is CASSELQGVDNSPLHF. The CDR3 region has the DNA TGTGCCAGCAGTGAACTACAGGGGGTGGATAATTCACCCCTCCACTTT.

The chain is built from TRBV3-1 and TRBJ1-5, with D hard to call. The V gene's germline CDR1 is LGHDT and CDR2 YNNKEL (reference sequence). The CDR3 length is 14 residues. Trimming pared 1 base from V and 8 bases from J, leaving 12 bases between. CDR3 sequence reads: CASSQGVGDKPQHF. As DNA, the CDR3 is TGTGCCAGCAGCCAAGGGGTCGGGGATAAGCCCCAGCATTTT.

The V call is TRBV5-1, the J call TRBJ2-1; 10 nucleotides match TRBD2. This CDR3 spans 17 amino acids. CDR1 is SGHRS, CDR2 YFSETQ, per germline. V shed 3 bases, J shed 7 bases, and the junction held 13 bases outside the gene matches. As DNA, the CDR3 is TGCGCCAGCAGCTCATATCTCGGACTAGCGGAGGGGAATGAGCAGTTCTTC. It codes for CASSSYLGLAEGNEQFF. The full variable domain, with the rest looked up from reference TRBV5-1 and TRBJ2-1, is KAGVTQTPRYLIKTRGQQVTLSCSPISGHRSVSWYQQTPGQGLQFLFEYFSETQRNKGNFPGRFSGRQFSNSRSEMNVSTLELGDSALYLCASSSYLGLAEGNEQFFGPGTRLTVL.

This clonotype was counted between two and nine times. The CDR3 sequence is CASKGQRGHETQYF. The CDR3 bases are TGTGCCAGCAAGGGTCAGAGGGGGCATGAGACCCAGTACTTC. This sequence joins TRBV5-8 and TRBJ2-5, with TRBD1 matching 7 bases. CDR3 length: 14 amino acids. The J segment lost 5 bases and the V segment lost 6 bases, leaving 10 bases of the junction unmatched. Per the germline V gene, CDR1 is SGHTS and CDR2 is YDEGEE.

This clonotype was counted a few times. The chain uses TRBV20-1 and TRBJ1-2; weak D call: TRBD1 (6 bases). This CDR3 comprises 15 residues. V was cut by 0 bases and J by 4 bases, with 15 bases left in between. Germline V gene data show CDR1 as DFQATT and CDR2 as SNEGSKA (reference sequence). This chain's CDR3 is CSARDDYGGVYGYTF. Written as DNA, the CDR3 is TGCAGTGCTAGAGATGATTATGGGGGCGTCTATGGCTACACCTTC.

The table lists this clonotype with many counts. This sequence joins TRBV20-1 and TRBJ2-1, with 10 bases aligning to TRBD2. CDR1 and CDR2 from the germline V gene are DFQATT and SNEGSKA (reference sequence). The V and J ends lost 6 bases and 6 bases, in that order; junction bases with no gene match: 8. The CDR3 runs to 14 residues. The CDR3 region is CSAQAGGPRNEQFF. As DNA, the CDR3 is TGCAGTGCCCAAGCGGGAGGGCCCCGCAATGAGCAGTTCTTC.

The V gene is TRBV5-1, the J gene TRBJ1-2; TRBD1 aligns across 7 bases. Trimming took 4 bases from V and 8 from J; bases not matched to a gene: 8. CDR1 and CDR2 (germline): SGHRS, YFSETQ. The CDR3 is made up of 13 amino acids. The CDR3 region is CASSGRGTSGYTF. The CDR3 DNA sequence: TGCGCCAGCAGCGGCAGGGGGACATCCGGCTACACCTTC.

This clonotype was observed many times. The J gene is TRBJ2-2, the V gene TRBV12-3 or TRBV12-4; tentative D call: TRBD1 (5 bases). The CDR3 totals 16 residues. V lost 2 bases and J 6 bases, leaving 16 bases between the germline ends. The DNA for the CDR3 is TGTGCCAGCAGTTTAAGATCGTCCTGGGGCGCCGGGGAGCTGTTTTTT. Protein: CASSLRSSWGAGELFF.

This rearrangement joins TRBV6-1 to TRBJ1-1, with no clear D. Germline V CDR1 and CDR2: MNHNS, SASEGT. Trimming left V 2 bases short and J 7 bases short, with 8 bases between. The CDR3 runs to 12 residues. The CDR3 loop reads CASSETRREAFF. CDR3 coding DNA: TGTGCCAGCAGTGAAACCCGACGTGAAGCTTTCTTT.

There are a few counts of this clonotype. V and J are TRBV7-2 and TRBJ2-1, with 12 bases matching TRBD2. The length of the CDR3 is 17 residues. V gave up 1 base and J gave up 5 bases; unmatched junction bases: 6. Germline values: CDR1 SGHTA, CDR2 FQGNSA. CDR3 coding DNA: TGTGCCAGCAGCTTAGGGGCTAGCGGGAGGGCCCACAATGAGCAGTTCTTC. It codes for CASSLGASGRAHNEQFF.

This clonotype has just a few counts. This chain links TRBV29-1 with TRBJ2-3; D is unresolved. V was trimmed by 3 bases and J by 2 bases, leaving 18 bases between them. This CDR3 contains 16 residues. Germline-derived CDR1 and CDR2 are SQVTM and ANQGSEA. The CDR3 reads CSVERYDGSNTDTQYF. CDR3 nucleotide sequence: TGCAGCGTTGAGAGATATGACGGTTCTAACACAGATACGCAGTATTTT.

The V and J genes are TRBV7-3 and TRBJ2-2; D may match TRBD1 or TRBD2 (7 bases each). The CDR3 is 13 residues long. Germline CDR1 and CDR2: SGHTA and FQGTGA. The V end lost 7 bases, the J end lost 6 bases, and 12 bases lay between the germline ends. The CDR3 DNA follows: TGTGCCAGCACCCCAGGGGGGGCCGGGGAGCTGTTTTTT. It is translated as CASTPGGAGELFF.

This clonotype turned up a few times. The chain couples TRBV12-3 or TRBV12-4 to TRBJ1-3; D possibly corresponds to TRBD1 (5 bases). V lost 6 bases, J lost 0 bases, and 15 bases lay in between. This CDR3 region has 16 residues. This chain's CDR3 is CASSPSAGHSGNTIYF. The DNA for the CDR3 is TGTGCCAGCAGCCCGTCGGCAGGGCACTCTGGAAACACCATATATTTT.